This T cell receptor beta chain was documented in a study of shared clonotypes between healthy human individuals (dated by TCRdb to about 2020). Regarding the complete study: The cohort comprised two women and three men aged 18 to 49 years. Per donor, three plates each were used for CD4 naive and CD4 memory, two for CD8 naive, and one for CD8 memory. To estimate repertoire size and how much clonotypes are shared between individuals, the study performed deep sequencing of blood TCR repertoires from 4 to 6 healthy adults. To increase sequencing depth and limit assay-specific biases, different laboratories used diverse techniques to prepare libraries and sequence TCR repertoires. Each donor's leukapheresis produced roughly between about 0.8 and 10 billion PBMCs. What the study reported, not specific to this receptor: Compared with non-shared clonotypes, the clonotypes found in all four sorted-subset donors had higher generation probabilities. Approximately 4.8% of naive CD4, more than 3% of naive CD8, 2.3% of memory CD4, and approximately 0.39% of memory CD8 clonotypes were shared across several donors. Pairwise subsampling indicated that sequencing depth was expected to affect the degree of clonotype sharing among donors. Larger estimated clonotype richness was generally found for naive subsets than for memory subsets. Even with the large sequencing depth, rarefaction of the sorted-subset datasets indicated that sequencing was incomplete. Because the study included a small number of donors, the genetic and exposure-history diversity represented was limited. Only blood was sampled, and tissue TCR repertoires likely differ from those in blood.

Using the deep immunoSEQ assay, TCR CDR3 regions were amplified from genomic DNA by multiplex PCR. Extracted genomic DNA from each cell subset was spread evenly across all wells of several immunoSEQ 96-well plates, with each plate serving as a replicate. For sorted subsets, 200 ng of genomic DNA, equivalent to 25,000 to 35,000 T cell genomes, went into each replicate PCR. Purified libraries were quantified with a Qubit 3.0 fluorometer, sized on a Bioanalyzer 2100, and re-quantified with the KAPA Library Quantification kit. A separate single-read 150-cycle Illumina NextSeq 550 flow cell was used to sequence each immunoSEQ 96-well plate. As for the original processing: Because the immunoSEQ output held only junctional sequences and lacked quality scores, the filtering could not match the filtering applied to full-length reads. Sequences were annotated with PyIR, a Python wrapper for IgBLAST v1.9, using IMGT germline references to assign V/J genes and CDR3. Reads were filtered out if the reads had weak V/J assignments (E-value above 1e-6), no CDR3, stop codons, out-of-frame junctions, or ambiguous translated residues. A V3J clonotype was defined by an identical inferred V gene, J gene, and CDR3 amino acid sequence. To compute the percentage overlap between repertoires, the number of shared unique clonotypes was divided by the size of the smaller repertoire. Three approaches were used to assess repertoire richness: RTK rarefaction, the Chao1 estimator, and Recon v2.1 estimates of unobserved clonotypes. For all TCRbeta clonotypes obtained by the gDNA method from a handful of donors, generation probabilities were computed with OLGA. Entries here come from immuneACCESS through TCRdb and include only in-frame sequences with V and J called. Some clones fail to appear in such tables; in the studies checked, an unresolved V gene covers under half of the shortfall, and the cause of the remainder is unknown. That table supplies the V and J calls and clone size; D and trimming were determined from the DNA. The table for this sample lists millions of clones; about 95% of them were counted only once. The ten largest clones capture 0.1% to 0.15% of the sample.

Trimming accounts for 6 bases at V and 4 bases at J, while the number of junction bases matched to no gene is 22. CDR1 and CDR2, looked up from the germline V gene, are WSHSY and SAAADI. Taken from cysteine to phenylalanine, the CDR3 has 19 residues. Of all the DNA, just the CDR3 is kept, 57 bases in frame from base 1. As to this clone: The antigen this receptor binds is unknown. Within one base of it there is no much larger clone, and no base qualities were kept.

Healthy HIV-negative adults with no recently reported acute infections or vaccinations were included as donors. Only Caucasian adults living in Nashville, Tennessee, USA were represented among the donors. CD4+ T cells were enriched by magnetic negative selection; naive cells were then positively selected on CD45RA, and the negative fraction formed the memory subset. Blood was obtained by leukapheresis, after which PBMCs were separated by Ficoll-Histopaque density gradient centrifugation and cryopreserved in liquid nitrogen vapor phase. Analytical flow cytometry was used to check the purity and quantity of each magnetically sorted T cell population. From each sorted fraction, genomic DNA was isolated and quantified by UV absorbance on a Nanodrop 2000c.

The clonotype was recovered from a man in his late teens or twenties in good health. In this chain, TRBV10-2 is recombined with TRBJ1-1; TRBD1 aligns with 8 central bases. The sequencing input was naive CD4+ T cells sorted from blood. Interpreted using the paper, the cell subset or site label stands for: CD45RA+ positively selected. In nucleotide form, the sequence is TGCGCCAGCAGGGTGGCCTTTGGACAGGGCGAGCAAGGTTCCACTGAAGCTTTCTTT. Protein translation: CASRVAFGQGEQGSTEAFF.